The 20 T cell receptor beta chains below were found in one sample sequenced in a study of blood T cells in healthy people across ages. Combining a sample-barcoded 5' primer with a J-beta primer mix, a second PCR ran for roughly 6 to 12 cycles. TCRdb called the 5' RACE reads again in MiXCR, with one record for every CDR3 protein. The table lists fewer than 600,000 distinct CDR3 sequences, approximately 26% of them singletons. The same sample was also used in a study of T cells of mothers and their children.

Material: blood. These receptors all come from a boy between 2 and 10 years old in good health.

This clonotype has only a few counts. V gene TRBV4-1 combines with J gene TRBJ1-6; D uncertain. From germline, CDR1 is MGHRA and CDR2 YSYEKL. This CDR3 is built from 19 residues. The V gene lost 0 bases and the J gene lost 1 base, with 16 bases spanning the gap. The CDR3 loop reads CASSQDATTGGSYNSPLHF. In DNA form, the CDR3 reads TGCGCCAGCAGCCAAGATGCTACAACCGGAGGGTCCTATAATTCACCCCTCCACTTT.

The CDR3 here is CASSFESGYEQYF. Written as DNA, the CDR3 is TGCGCCAGCAGCTTTGAATCAGGGTACGAGCAGTACTTC. The chain links TRBV5-1 to TRBJ2-5, with D possibly TRBD1 on 5 matching bases. Judging by the DNA end, TRBJ2-7 fits better; the J call may be wrong. Germline CDR1 SGHRS, CDR2 YFSETQ. The CDR3 consists of 13 residues.

The DNA for the CDR3 is TGTGCCAGCAGTGAATCACATTTAGGGAGTACGGGCACTGAAGCTTTCTTT. Its protein is CASSESHLGSTGTEAFF. The chain combines TRBV25-1 with TRBJ1-1, with D uncertain. Germline CDR1 MGHDK, CDR2 SYGVNS. V gave up 1 base and J gave up 4 bases, with 19 bases separating them. The CDR3 is 17 amino acids.

This clonotype was counted a few times. CDR3 in DNA: TGTGCCAGCAGCAAAACGGGGGGGAGACCCTACGAGCAGTACTTC. Protein product: CASSKTGGRPYEQYF. The chain recombines TRBV6-5 with TRBJ2-7, with 8 positions matching TRBD2. Germline lookup yields CDR1 MNHEY and CDR2 SVGAGI. V shed 6 bases, J shed 2 bases, and the junction held 9 bases outside the gene matches. The CDR3 loop spans 15 amino acids.

The chain recombines TRBV7-2 with TRBJ2-1; 9 positions agree with TRBD1. V shed 5 bases, J shed 4 bases, and the junction held 6 bases outside the gene matches. CDR1 SGHTA and CDR2 FQGNSA come from the germline V gene. The CDR3 sequence is 15 residues long. CDR3 nucleotides: TGTGCCAGCAGCCCAGGACAGGGGCAGTACAATGAGCAGTTCTTC. Protein: CASSPGQGQYNEQFF.

This clonotype was detected ten times or more. The chain recombines TRBV2 with TRBJ1-1; TRBD1 matches at 12 bases. The junction had 13 bases not matched to a gene; V was cut back by 3 bases and J by 11 bases. The CDR3 length is 16 residues. Germline CDR1 reads SNHLY; CDR2 reads FYNNEI. The CDR3 region has the DNA TGTGCCAGCAGTGACGGGGACAGGGGGCCATTAGAAGAGGCTTTCTTT. This gives the protein CASSDGDRGPLEEAFF.

The chain couples TRBV14 to TRBJ1-2; D gene uncertain. There are 15 residues in the CDR3. Germline-derived CDR1 and CDR2 are SGHDN and FVKESK. Trimming removed 1 base from V and 0 bases from J, with 9 bases in between. CDR3 residues: CASSQVPPPNYGYTF. The CDR3 DNA reads as TGTGCCAGCAGCCAAGTTCCCCCACCTAACTATGGCTACACCTTC.

V usage is TRBV6-5 and J usage is TRBJ1-2, with D possibly TRBD1 on 5 matching bases. CDR1 and CDR2 (germline): MNHEY, SVGAGI. The germline V and J ends were trimmed by 8 bases and 2 bases, with 15 bases remaining between them. The CDR3 consists of 14 residues. The CDR3 region is CASRDARANYGYTF. The CDR3 DNA follows: TGTGCCAGCCGAGACGCCAGGGCCAACTATGGCTACACCTTC.

This sequence joins TRBV12-3 or TRBV12-4 and TRBJ1-2; D possibly corresponds to TRBD1 (5 bases). The CDR3 is made up of 14 amino acids. Trimming removed 7 bases from V and 0 bases from J, with 12 bases in between. The CDR3 DNA follows: TGTGCCAGCAATACAGGTGATACTAACTATGGCTACACCTTC. Protein product: CASNTGDTNYGYTF.

The CDR3: CASSHGYNSPLHF. Here the CDR3 DNA reads TGCGCCAGCAGCCATGGGTACAATTCACCCCTCCACTTT. V is TRBV4-3 and J is TRBJ1-6; D call uncertain. Germline CDR1 is LGHNA and CDR2 is YSLEER. This CDR3 spans 13 amino acids. Trimming stripped 3 bases from V and 7 bases from J, with 7 bases between.

J is TRBJ2-3 and V is TRBV7-2, with 10 bases lining up with TRBD1. Germline trimming cut 3 bases from V and 2 bases from J; bases unmatched to any gene: 14. Germline V lookup: CDR1 SGHTA, CDR2 FQGNSA. The CDR3 extends over 19 amino acids. This CDR3 is CASSFGSWGTGESTDTQYF. As DNA, the CDR3 is TGTGCCAGCAGCTTTGGCAGTTGGGGGACAGGGGAATCCACAGATACGCAGTATTTT.

The chain couples TRBV5-1 to TRBJ1-1, with D tentatively TRBD1 (5 bases). Germline loops: CDR1 SGHRS, CDR2 YFSETQ. This CDR3 is 14 amino acids long. V gave up 0 bases and J gave up 11 bases, with 17 bases separating them. The CDR3 DNA reads as TGCGCCAGCAGCTTGGAGGGGTTCGGCAGGGCGGCTTTCTTT. Its protein is CASSLEGFGRAAFF.

This chain joins TRBV14 and TRBJ1-2; no clear D. The V gene lost 4 bases and the J gene lost 10 bases, with 13 bases spanning the gap. Germline CDR1 is SGHDN and CDR2 is FVKESK. The CDR3 contains 12 residues. As DNA, the CDR3 is TGTGCCAGCAGCCTAGTGGGCTCTGCCTACACCTTC. The encoded protein is CASSLVGSAYTF. The full variable domain, in which reference TRBV14 and TRBJ1-2 provide the parts outside the CDR3, is EAGVTQFPSHSVIEKGQTVTLRCDPISGHDNLYWYRRVMGKEIKFLLHFVKESKQDESGMPNNRFLAERTGGTYSTLKVQPAELEDSGVYFCASSLVGSAYTFGSGTRLTVV.

V gene TRBV10-3 combines with J gene TRBJ2-1, with 7 positions matching TRBD2. The germline CDR1 and CDR2 sequences are ENHRY and SYGVKD. The CDR3 covers 15 residues. V was pared by 2 bases and J by 6 bases, with 7 bases of the junction left unmatched. The CDR3 protein is CAISEEGGRSNEQFF. The CDR3 nucleotides read TGTGCCATCAGTGAGGAGGGAGGGAGGTCCAATGAGCAGTTCTTC.

DNA for the CDR3: TGCGCCAGCAGCTTGGGGGGGAATACCTACAATGAGCAGTTCTTC. Translation gives CASSLGGNTYNEQFF. The genes are TRBV5-1 and TRBJ2-1; TRBD1 or TRBD2 may be the D gene (5 bases each). Trimming stripped 0 bases from V and 2 bases from J, with 9 bases between. From germline, CDR1 is SGHRS and CDR2 YFSETQ. The CDR3 runs to 15 residues.

Note on this clonotype: Lacking the conserved final phenylalanine or tryptophan, this CDR3 likely reflects a read error. The chain is built from TRBV30 and TRBJ2-5; D could derive from TRBD1 or TRBD2 (6 bases each). V was pared by 0 bases and J by 5 bases, with 13 bases between. Germline-derived CDR1 and CDR2 are GTSNPN and SVGIG (reference sequence). CDR3 length: 14 residues. CDR3 sequence reads: CAWSVQRGRETQYS. DNA for the CDR3: TGTGCCTGGAGTGTACAACGGGGGCGGGAGACCCAGTACTCC.

This sequence joins TRBV12-5 and TRBJ1-2; D is unclear. The CDR3 consists of 13 residues. Germline V lookup: CDR1 LGHNT, CDR2 FRNRAP. V lost 0 bases and J lost 8, with 10 bases in between. The CDR3 DNA reads TGTGCTAGTGGTTTGGTAGAAGGGTCCGGCTACACCTTC. This gives the protein CASGLVEGSGYTF.

This clonotype appeared many times. V gene TRBV5-1 combines with J gene TRBJ2-7; D may be TRBD1 or TRBD2 (5 bases each). V lost 4 bases and J 5 bases, leaving 22 bases between the germline ends. CDR3 length equals 16 residues. Germline V lookup: CDR1 SGHRS, CDR2 YFSETQ. CDR3 amino acids: CASSQVGTEWRNEQYF. CDR3 nucleotides: TGCGCCAGCAGCCAGGTAGGGACCGAGTGGAGGAACGAGCAGTACTTC.

The rearrangement joins TRBV7-9 to TRBJ2-6, with 10 bases identical to TRBD2. With 4 bases clipped from V and 18 bases from J, the junction kept 24 bases outside the gene matches. Germline V gene lookup returns CDR1 SEHNR and CDR2 FQNEAQ (reference sequence). The CDR3 is 18 amino acids. CDR3 sequence: CASSSRLAGLSGANAPTF. The CDR3 DNA follows: TGTGCCAGCAGCTCCCGACTAGCGGGCCTCTCTGGGGCCAACGCCCCGACTTTC.

This clonotype was seen a few times. The J gene is TRBJ2-2, the V gene TRBV10-3, with TRBD2 as a possible D gene (5 bases). The length of the CDR3 is 15 residues. V gave up 0 bases and J gave up 1 base, with 6 bases separating them. The germline CDR1 and CDR2 sequences are ENHRY and SYGVKD. The CDR3 DNA is TGTGCCATCAGTGAGTCTGGAGGGAACACCGGGGAGCTGTTTTTT. Translating it yields CAISESGGNTGELFF.